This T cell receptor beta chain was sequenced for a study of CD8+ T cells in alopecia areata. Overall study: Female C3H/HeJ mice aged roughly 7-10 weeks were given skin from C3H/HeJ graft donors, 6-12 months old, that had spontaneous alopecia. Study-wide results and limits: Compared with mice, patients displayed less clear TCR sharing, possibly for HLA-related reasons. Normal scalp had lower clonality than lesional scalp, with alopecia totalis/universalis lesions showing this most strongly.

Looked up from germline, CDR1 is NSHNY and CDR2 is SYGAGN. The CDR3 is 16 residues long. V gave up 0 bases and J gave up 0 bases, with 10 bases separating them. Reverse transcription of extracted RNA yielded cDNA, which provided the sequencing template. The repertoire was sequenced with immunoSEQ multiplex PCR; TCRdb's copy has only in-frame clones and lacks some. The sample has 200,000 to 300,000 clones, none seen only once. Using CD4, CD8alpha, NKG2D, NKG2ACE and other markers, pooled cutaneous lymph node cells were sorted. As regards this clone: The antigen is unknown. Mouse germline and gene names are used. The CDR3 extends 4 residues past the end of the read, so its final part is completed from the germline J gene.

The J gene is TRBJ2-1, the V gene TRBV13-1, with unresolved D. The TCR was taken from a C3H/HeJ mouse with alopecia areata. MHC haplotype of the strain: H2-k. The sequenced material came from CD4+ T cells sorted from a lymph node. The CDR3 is CASSDAVGINYAEQFF. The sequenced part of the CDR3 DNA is TGTGCCAGCAGTGATGCGGTGGGTATTAACTATGCT.